These T cell receptor beta chains were read from a single sample in a study of blood T cell repertoires in COVID-19. Only in-frame clones appear in the TCRdb table, and some are missing; sequencing was by immunoSEQ multiplex PCR. Among approximately 130,000 clones listed, about 75% were seen once. Input material: peripheral blood. These receptors all stem from a man older than 75 with acute or convalescent COVID-19. The conserved cysteine and the conserved F or W are not part of the CDR3 here.

j_call,v_call,cdr3_aa
TRBJ2-7,TRBV2,ASKTSADEQY
TRBJ1-2,TRBV18,ASSPRRGGDYGYT
TRBJ1-2,TRBV7-9,ASSLGQGVDGYT
TRBJ2-3,TRBV12-3/TRBV12-4,ASVLAGATQY
TRBJ2-5,TRBV5-6,ASSLPGTGSGWTQY
TRBJ1-4,TRBV4-3,ASSQGGLATNEKLF
TRBJ2-4,TRBV30,ASLGGGSKNIQY
TRBJ1-2,TRBV29-1,SVEGSIRGVYGYT
TRBJ2-5,TRBV11-2,ASSLRRLAGQETQY
TRBJ2-3,TRBV21-1,ASSPLGGLTDTQY
TRBJ2-7,TRBV5-1,ASSRGQGSYEQY
TRBJ2-1,TRBV5-1,ASSFAGNEQF
TRBJ2-3,TRBV2,ASLAGRTHGTQY
TRBJ2-3,TRBV7-2,ASSPRGGLTDTQY
TRBJ2-3,TRBV2,ASSAGLITTDTQY
TRBJ2-2,TRBV5-1,ASSFRVASTGELF
TRBJ1-6,TRBV6-4,ASSDGLNNSPLH
TRBJ1-1,TRBV6-5,ASRSGGTEAF
TRBJ2-3,TRBV11-2,ASSLGSLAESSTDTQY